This T cell receptor (beta chain) derives from a study of shared clonotypes between healthy human individuals. Regarding the study as a whole: Generation probabilities were higher for clonotypes shared across all four sorted-subset donors than for unshared ones. Blood alone was sampled, and tissue repertoires likely differ. About 5% of naive CD4 clonotypes were shared across a handful of donors.

Profiling relied on immunoSEQ multiplex PCR, and the TCRdb table lists in-frame clones only, not all of them. This sample carries 2 million to 3 million clones, over 85% of them seen once, and the ten largest clones take around 0.37%. The authors divided CD4+ cells into CD45RA+ naive and CD45RA-negative memory subsets. This clone was seen once. What it binds is unknown. CDR3 length: 16 residues. V was clipped by 0 bases and J by 6 bases; unmatched bases: 6. Germline lookup yields CDR1 MNHNY and CDR2 SVGAGI (reference sequence). This sequence originates from a man younger than 35 in good health. Some clones in this sample may be carry-over from other donors' samples. The chain uses TRBV6-6 and TRBJ2-1; 9 nucleotides match TRBD2. Material: naive CD4+ T cells from PBMCs. Subset reported: CD45RA+ positively selected. CDR3 in amino acids: CASSYSGGRAPNEQFF. The CDR3 region has the DNA TGTGCCAGCAGTTACTCGGGCGGGAGGGCCCCCAATGAGCAGTTCTTC.